This T cell receptor beta chain was retrieved from a study of blood T cell repertoires in COVID-19. Study at large: T cells, B-cell-depleted T cells, or PBMCs provided the cDNA or gDNA that served as material.

Comment on this clone: The identical CDR3 is also encoded by other nucleotide sequences in the sample.

In the original processing: Amplification of reference gene primers was used by the study to estimate nucleated cell counts. Repertoires were generated with immunoSEQ multiplex PCR, while TCRdb's copy carries only in-frame clones and drops some. The V and J calls and clone size are taken from that table; D and trimming were inferred from the DNA. The sample records 90,000 to 150,000 clones, 80% to 90% being singletons. This CDR3 comprises 12 residues. Trimming took off 0 bases at V and 4 bases at J, with 6 bases between the two ends. Germline loops: CDR1 SQVTM, CDR2 ANQGSEA. This chain joins TRBV29-1 and TRBJ1-2; D is undetermined. Sequenced: peripheral blood. This TCR was sampled from a man between 65 and 85 years old with active or convalescent COVID-19. The CDR3 DNA sequence: TGCAGCGTTGAAGATCCCTCCTATGGCTACACCTTC. It is translated as CSVEDPSYGYTF.